These T cell receptor beta chains were read from a single sample in a study of cytomegalovirus exposure and HLA in healthy donors. Some clones are missing from TCRdb's copy, which holds only in-frame ones; the method was immunoSEQ multiplex PCR. The data contain fewer than 55,000 clones, approximately 70% of them singletons. Sequenced: PBMCs. The origin of the receptors is a woman in her 50s in good health and CMV-seropositive. The CDR3 runs from the conserved cysteine through the conserved F or W. D genes are given only for firm matches. Size is omitted from some rows. Given values are once, few, many or a class for expanded clones.

TRBV18	13	NA	TRBJ2-3	NA	TGTGCCAGCTCGTTCGTCCAGGCAGATACGCAGTATTTT	CASSFVQADTQYF
TRBV6-1	15	NA	TRBJ2-1	NA	TGTGCCAGCAGTGAAGCGCAACCGGGGTACAATGAGCAGTTCTTC	CASSEAQPGYNEQFF
TRBV5-1	14	NA	TRBJ2-7	few	TGCGCCAGCAGCCTCAGGGCAAGCTCCTACGAGCAGTACTTC	CASSLRASSYEQYF
TRBV7-3	14	NA	TRBJ2-6	NA	TGTGCCAGCAGCTTAGGGTCCGGGGTCCCCGTCCTGACTTTC	CASSLGSGVPVLTF
TRBV28	16	TRBD1	TRBJ1-5	NA	TGTGCCAGCAGTTTGCGCGGACAGGGAGACAATCAGCCCCAGCATTTT	CASSLRGQGDNQPQHF
TRBV28	11	NA	TRBJ2-1	NA	TGTGCCAGCATGAGCCTTAATGAGCAGTTCTTC	CASMSLNEQFF
TRBV7-9	15	NA	TRBJ2-5	few	TGTGCCAGCAGCTTAGAGTCTGGTCCCAGGGAGACCCAGTACTTC	CASSLESGPRETQYF
TRBV25-1	16	NA	TRBJ2-7	NA	TGTGCCAGCAGGCCCAAAGGGGCCAGTTCATACTACGAGCAGTACTTC	CASRPKGASSYYEQYF
TRBV9	15	NA	TRBJ2-1	NA	TGTGCCAGCAGCCCCTCGGGAGATATAGCGAATGAGCAGTTCTTC	CASSPSGDIANEQFF
TRBV5-1	15	TRBD2	TRBJ2-7	NA	TGCGCCAGCAGCTTGGGTACTAGCGGATCCTACGAGCAGTACTTC	CASSLGTSGSYEQYF
TRBV21-1	16	NA	TRBJ1-2	NA	TGTGCCAGCAGCAACCAAAGGGCCCCTTGGGGGGATGGCTACACCTTC	CASSNQRAPWGDGYTF
TRBV18	15	NA	TRBJ2-3	NA	TGTGCCAGCTCACAACAGGGTGGTAGCACAGATACGCAGTATTTT	CASSQQGGSTDTQYF
TRBV7-2	14	TRBD1	TRBJ1-6	once	TGTGCCAGCAGGCTAGGGGGCGAATATTCACCCCTCCACTTT	CASRLGGEYSPLHF
TRBV7-3	12	NA	TRBJ2-3	NA	TGTGCCAGCCCCCGGGTCACAGATACGCAGTATTTT	CASPRVTDTQYF
TRBV9	14	NA	TRBJ2-7	NA	TGTGCCAGCAGCGTAGGTTGGGGGGTTTACGAGCAGTACTTC	CASSVGWGVYEQYF
TRBV7-3	19	TRBD2	TRBJ2-2	NA	TGTGCCAGCAGCTTCCGTGGACTAGCGGGGTTCGCGAACACCGGGGAGCTGTTTTTT	CASSFRGLAGFANTGELFF
TRBV5-4	17	TRBD1	TRBJ2-7	NA	TGTGCCAGCAGCCCAGGTCCCGGGACAGGGCTTCACTACGAGCAGTACTTC	CASSPGPGTGLHYEQYF
TRBV16	17	TRBD2	TRBJ2-3	NA	TGTGCCAGCAGCCAACGAAGCGGACTAGCGTCGACAGATACGCAGTATTTT	CASSQRSGLASTDTQYF
TRBV10-2	12	NA	TRBJ2-7	NA	TGCGCCAGCAGTGAGCCCCCTAGTGAGCAGTACTTC	CASSEPPSEQYF
TRBV2	14	NA	TRBJ2-1	NA	TGTGCCAGCGCGGCGGAACTAGATGGCGTTGAGCAGTTCTTC	CASAAELDGVEQFF
TRBV5-1	15	TRBD2	TRBJ2-1	few	TGCGCCAGCGATAGAGGGACTAGCGCTTACAATGAGCAGTTCTTC	CASDRGTSAYNEQFF
TRBV2	15	TRBD1	TRBJ2-3	NA	TGTGCCGGGGGGACAGGGGGCGTCGGCACAGATACGCAGTATTTT	CAGGTGGVGTDTQYF
TRBV11-2	13	NA	TRBJ2-7	NA	TGTGCCAGCAGCCCGACAGGCTCCTACGAGCAGTACTTC	CASSPTGSYEQYF
TRBV4-1	15	NA	TRBJ2-1	NA	TGCGCCAGCAGCCAAGATCCAGGAAACTACAATGAGCAGTTCTTC	CASSQDPGNYNEQFF
TRBV19	16	TRBD2	TRBJ2-1	NA	TGTGCCAGTAGGATCTCGGCGGGGGGCTCCTACAATGAGCAGTTCTTC	CASRISAGGSYNEQFF
TRBV4-3	13	NA	TRBJ1-1	few	TGCGCCAGCAGCCAAAATATGAACACTGAAGCTTTCTTT	CASSQNMNTEAFF
TRBV7-6	13	TRBD1	TRBJ1-1	NA	TGTGCCAGCAGCCCCGGACAGGGGGCTGAAGCTTTCTTT	CASSPGQGAEAFF
TRBV27	16	NA	TRBJ2-1	NA	TGTGCCAGCAGTTTCTACCGGGGGACCACCTACAATGAGCAGTTCTTC	CASSFYRGTTYNEQFF
TRBV10-3	15	NA	TRBJ1-2	NA	TGTGCCATCAGTGAGTCTGAGGGGACAATTTATGATCAGACCTTC	CAISESEGTIYDQTF
TRBV12-5	13	NA	TRBJ2-1	NA	TGTGCTAGTGGTTTAAACAGCGGCAATGAGCAGTTCTTC	CASGLNSGNEQFF
TRBV2	15	NA	TRBJ2-5	NA	TGTGCCAGCAGCGCCCGCCCAGCGTCTCAAGAGACCCAGTACTTC	CASSARPASQETQYF
TRBV27	11	NA	TRBJ2-1	NA	TGTGCCAGCGCAGAGGGAAGGGAGCAGTTCTTC	CASAEGREQFF
TRBV7-3	14	TRBD2	TRBJ2-1	NA	TGTGCCAGCAGCTCCGGCGGGAGTCTAAATGAGCAGTTCTTC	CASSSGGSLNEQFF
TRBV28	17	NA	TRBJ2-1	once	TGTGCCAGCAGTTTACGCACTGGGGCGCTCTCCTACAATGAGCAGTTCTTC	CASSLRTGALSYNEQFF
TRBV11-2	17	NA	TRBJ2-1	NA	TGTGCCAGCAGCTTAGGAGGGGGAGAGGGAAACTACAATGAGCAGTTCTTC	CASSLGGGEGNYNEQFF
TRBV29-1	13	TRBD1	TRBJ2-7	NA	TGCAGCGTGGGCGGACAGGGACAATACGAGCAGTACTTC	CSVGGQGQYEQYF
TRBV6-6	11	NA	TRBJ1-2	once	TGTGCCAGCAGTCAAGCCTATGGCTACACCTTC	CASSQAYGYTF
TRBV5-1	15	TRBD1	TRBJ1-2	NA	TGCGCCAGCAGCCCGGATGGACAGGGGCCCTATGGCTACACCTTC	CASSPDGQGPYGYTF
TRBV14	15	TRBD2	TRBJ2-3	few	TGTGCCAGCAGCCAAGTGGCTAGCGGGAGATCTACGCAGTATTTT	CASSQVASGRSTQYF
TRBV6-1	14	NA	TRBJ2-2	NA	TGTGCCAGCAGGGGAGGTCGGAACACCGGGGAGCTGTTTTTT	CASRGGRNTGELFF